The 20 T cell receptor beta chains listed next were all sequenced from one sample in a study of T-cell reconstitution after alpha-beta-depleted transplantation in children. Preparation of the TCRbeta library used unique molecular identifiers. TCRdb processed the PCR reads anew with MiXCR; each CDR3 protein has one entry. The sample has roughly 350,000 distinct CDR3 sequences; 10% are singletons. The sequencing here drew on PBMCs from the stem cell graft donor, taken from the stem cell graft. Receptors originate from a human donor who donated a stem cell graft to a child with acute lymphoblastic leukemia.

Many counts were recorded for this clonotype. This chain's CDR3 is CASSLAGEIYNEQFF. Written as DNA, the CDR3 is TGCGCCAGCAGCTTAGCGGGAGAGATCTACAATGAGCAGTTCTTC. This chain connects TRBV5-1 to TRBJ2-1; TRBD2 matches at 8 bases. Germline V lookup: CDR1 SGHRS, CDR2 YFSETQ. This CDR3 is 15 amino acids long. V lost 2 bases to trimming and J lost 3 bases; unmatched junction nucleotides: 4.

The CDR3 here is CASSPERGTGVSGANVLTF. The CDR3 nucleotides read TGTGCCAGCAGCCCCGAGAGGGGGACAGGGGTCTCTGGGGCCAACGTCCTGACTTTC. The chain links TRBV9 to TRBJ2-6; 10 bases are shared with TRBD1. V shed 4 bases, J shed 0 bases, and the junction held 10 bases outside the gene matches. The CDR3 sequence is 19 residues long. Germline-derived CDR1 and CDR2 are SGDLS and YYNGEE.

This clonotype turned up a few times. The CDR3 reads CASSTSERQYF. The DNA of the CDR3 is TGTGCCAGCAGTACCAGTGAGCGGCAGTACTTC. The chain is built from TRBV28 and TRBJ2-7; the D is unclear. With 5 bases removed from V and 9 bases from J, the gap between germline ends came to 11 bases. Per the germline V gene, CDR1 is MDHEN and CDR2 is SYDVKM. The CDR3 sequence is 11 residues long.

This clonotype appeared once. The CDR3 DNA reads as TGTGCCAGCAACCAGGACAGGGGTAGCAATCAGCCCCAGCATTTT. Amino acids: CASNQDRGSNQPQHF. The chain uses TRBV7-2 and TRBJ1-5, with 9 bases identical to TRBD1. CDR1 and CDR2 (germline): SGHTA, FQGNSA. V shed 7 bases, J shed 0 bases, and the junction held 4 bases outside the gene matches. The CDR3 consists of 15 residues. The full variable domain, completed using reference TRBV7-2 and TRBJ1-5, is GAGVSQSPSNKVTEKGKDVELRCDPISGHTALYWYRQSLGQGLEFLIYFQGNSAPDKSGLPSDRFSAERTGGSVSTLTIQRTQQEDSAVYLCASNQDRGSNQPQHFGDGTRLSIL.

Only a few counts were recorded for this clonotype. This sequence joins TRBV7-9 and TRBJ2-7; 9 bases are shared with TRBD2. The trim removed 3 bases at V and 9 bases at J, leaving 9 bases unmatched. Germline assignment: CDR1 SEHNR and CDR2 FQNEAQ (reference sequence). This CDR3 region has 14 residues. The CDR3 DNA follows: TGTGCCAGCAGCTTTAGCGGGAGCCCATTGTCGCAGTACTTC. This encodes CASSFSGSPLSQYF.

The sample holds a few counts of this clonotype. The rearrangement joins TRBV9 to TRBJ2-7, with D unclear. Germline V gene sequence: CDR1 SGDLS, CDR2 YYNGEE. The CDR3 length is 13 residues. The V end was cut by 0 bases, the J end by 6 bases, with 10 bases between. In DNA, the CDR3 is TGTGCCAGCAGCGTAGCGGGTAGTACCGAGCAGTACTTC. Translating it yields CASSVAGSTEQYF. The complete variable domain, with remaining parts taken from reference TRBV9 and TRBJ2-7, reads DSGVTQTPKHLITATGQRVTLRCSPRSGDLSVYWYQQSLDQGLQFLIQYYNGEERAKGNILERFSAQQFPDLHSELNLSSLELGDSALYFCASSVAGSTEQYFGPGTRLTVT.

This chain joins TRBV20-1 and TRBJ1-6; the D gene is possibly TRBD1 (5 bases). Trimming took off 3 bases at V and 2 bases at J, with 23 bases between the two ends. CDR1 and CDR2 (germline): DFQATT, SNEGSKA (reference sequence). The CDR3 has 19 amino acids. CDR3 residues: CSARTGDDAERAYNSPLHF. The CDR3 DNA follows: TGCAGTGCTAGGACGGGGGACGATGCTGAGAGGGCCTATAATTCACCCCTCCACTTT.

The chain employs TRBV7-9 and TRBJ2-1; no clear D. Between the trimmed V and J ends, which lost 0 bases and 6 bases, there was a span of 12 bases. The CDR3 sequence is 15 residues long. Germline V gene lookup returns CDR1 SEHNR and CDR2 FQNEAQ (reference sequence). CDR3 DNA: TGTGCCAGCAGCTTAGCGTTTGGACGGAGCAATGAGCAGTTCTTC. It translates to CASSLAFGRSNEQFF.

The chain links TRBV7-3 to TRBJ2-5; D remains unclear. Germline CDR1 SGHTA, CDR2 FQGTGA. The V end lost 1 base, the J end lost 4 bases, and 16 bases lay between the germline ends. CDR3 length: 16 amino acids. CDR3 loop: CASSLNPRAGIETQYF. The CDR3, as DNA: TGTGCCAGCAGCTTAAATCCCCGGGCCGGCATAGAGACCCAGTACTTC.

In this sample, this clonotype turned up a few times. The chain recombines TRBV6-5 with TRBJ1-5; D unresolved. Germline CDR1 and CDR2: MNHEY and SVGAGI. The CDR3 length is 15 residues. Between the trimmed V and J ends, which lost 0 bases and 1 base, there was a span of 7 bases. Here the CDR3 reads CASSYSGGSNQPQHF. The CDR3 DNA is TGTGCCAGCAGTTACTCAGGCGGCAGCAATCAGCCCCAGCATTTT.

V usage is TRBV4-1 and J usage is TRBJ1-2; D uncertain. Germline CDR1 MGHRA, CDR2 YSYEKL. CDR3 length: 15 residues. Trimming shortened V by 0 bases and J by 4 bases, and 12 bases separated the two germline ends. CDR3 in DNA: TGCGCCAGCAGCCAAGATTTCTCGGGCCTCTATGGCTACACCTTC. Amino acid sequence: CASSQDFSGLYGYTF.

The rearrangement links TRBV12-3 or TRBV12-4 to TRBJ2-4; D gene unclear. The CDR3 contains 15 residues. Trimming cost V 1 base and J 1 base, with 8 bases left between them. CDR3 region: CASSLGSLAKNIQYF. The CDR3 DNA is TGTGCCAGCAGTTTAGGGTCCCTGGCCAAAAACATTCAGTACTTC.

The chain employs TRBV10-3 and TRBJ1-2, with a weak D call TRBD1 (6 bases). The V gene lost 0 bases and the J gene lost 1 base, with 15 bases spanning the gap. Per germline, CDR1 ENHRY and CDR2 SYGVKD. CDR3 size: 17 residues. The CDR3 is CAISESGHPNGNYGYTF. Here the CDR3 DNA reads TGTGCCATCAGTGAGTCGGGACATCCAAATGGTAACTATGGCTACACCTTC.

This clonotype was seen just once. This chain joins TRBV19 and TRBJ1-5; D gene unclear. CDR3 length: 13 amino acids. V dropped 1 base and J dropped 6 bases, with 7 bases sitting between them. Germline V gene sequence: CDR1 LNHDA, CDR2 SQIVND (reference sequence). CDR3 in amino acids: CASSIGAVQPQHF. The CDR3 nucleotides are TGTGCCAGTAGTATAGGGGCAGTTCAGCCCCAGCATTTT.

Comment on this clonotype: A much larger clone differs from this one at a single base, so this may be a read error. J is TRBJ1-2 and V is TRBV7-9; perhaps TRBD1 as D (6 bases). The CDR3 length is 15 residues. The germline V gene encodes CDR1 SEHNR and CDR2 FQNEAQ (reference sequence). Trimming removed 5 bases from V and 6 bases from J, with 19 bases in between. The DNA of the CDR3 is TGTGCCAGCAGCCGGCGGGGCAAGGGGGTAGATGGCTACACCTTC. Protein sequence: CASSRRGKGVDGYTF.

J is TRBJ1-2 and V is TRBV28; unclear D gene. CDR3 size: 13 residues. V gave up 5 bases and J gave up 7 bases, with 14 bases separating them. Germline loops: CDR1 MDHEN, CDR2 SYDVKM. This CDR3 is CASSPTPGVGYTF. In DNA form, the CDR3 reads TGTGCCAGCAGTCCAACCCCTGGTGTTGGCTACACCTTC.

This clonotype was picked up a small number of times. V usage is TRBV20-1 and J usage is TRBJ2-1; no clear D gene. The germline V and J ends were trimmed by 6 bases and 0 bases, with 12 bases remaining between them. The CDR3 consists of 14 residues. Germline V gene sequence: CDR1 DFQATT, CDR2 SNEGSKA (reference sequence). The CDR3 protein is CSAPSSRSYNEQFF. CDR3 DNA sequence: TGCAGTGCCCCGTCCTCTCGCTCCTACAATGAGCAGTTCTTC.

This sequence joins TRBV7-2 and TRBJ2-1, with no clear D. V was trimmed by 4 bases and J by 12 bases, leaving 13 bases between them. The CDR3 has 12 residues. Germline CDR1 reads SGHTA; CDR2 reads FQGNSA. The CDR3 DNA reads TGTGCCAGCAGCTCGGACCCTGCTAGGCAGTTCTTC. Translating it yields CASSSDPARQFF.

The CDR3 sequence: CSVDRGTGDIQYF. The CDR3 DNA reads TGCAGCGTGGACAGGGGGACGGGAGACATTCAGTACTTC. V is TRBV29-1 and J is TRBJ2-4, with 10 bases matching TRBD1. Germline-derived CDR1 and CDR2 are SQVTM and ANQGSEA. The CDR3 runs to 13 residues. V dropped 6 bases and J dropped 8; count of bases not matched to a gene: 7.

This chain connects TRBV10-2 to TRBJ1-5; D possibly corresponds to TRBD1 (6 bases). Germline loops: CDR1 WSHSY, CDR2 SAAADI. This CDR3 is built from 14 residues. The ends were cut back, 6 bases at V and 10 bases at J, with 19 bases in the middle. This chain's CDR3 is CASRLEGVERPQHF. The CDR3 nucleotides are TGCGCCAGCAGATTAGAGGGGGTTGAACGACCCCAGCATTTT.